This paragraph reports one TCR beta chain. The Seattle patients joined while their infection was active and were tracked longitudinally afterward. This entry comes from a study of blood T cell repertoires in COVID-19. Study context: Both acute and convalescent COVID-19 samples were obtained from the United States, Italy and Spain.

Original handling: Nucleated cell number was recorded as an estimate derived from reference gene primer amplification. Assay used: immunoSEQ multiplex PCR; TCRdb lists only in-frame clones, some missing. That table gives V, J and clone size, and the DNA gave D and trimming. Among under 250,000 clones listed, roughly 85% were seen once. This CDR3 has 17 amino acids. Trimming took off 0 bases at V and 2 bases at J, with 14 bases between the two ends. Germline CDR1 and CDR2: LGHNA and YNFKEQ. The V call is TRBV4-2, the J call TRBJ1-5; D unclear. The sample taken for sequencing was peripheral blood. This receptor was taken from a woman between 65 and 79 years old with COVID-19, enrolled during active disease. CDR3 in amino acids: CASSQDGGGMGNQPQHF. The CDR3 DNA reads TGTGCCAGCAGCCAAGATGGCGGAGGTATGGGCAATCAGCCCCAGCATTTT.